This TCR beta chain was recorded in a study of T-cell memory formation after mild COVID-19. This clonotype turned up a few times. Its antigen is unidentified. V was shortened by 5 bases and J by 9 bases, with 14 bases between the two germline ends. Germline V gene sequence: CDR1 MNHEY, CDR2 SVGEGT. This CDR3 region has 12 residues. TCRdb processed the 5' RACE reads anew with MiXCR; each CDR3 protein has one entry. The sample records 200,000 to 300,000 distinct CDR3 sequences, 16% being singletons. Points from the study as a whole: Detection of some responders pre-infection suggested pre-existing cross-reactive memory T cells participated.

The specimen sequenced was PBMCs or a T cell subset sorted from them (not recorded which). The genes are TRBV6-2 or TRBV6-3 and TRBJ2-7; tentatively, D is TRBD1 (5 bases). The sequence came from a man aged 18 to 29 who had mild COVID-19 (a few samples of this study predate the infection). Cell type and time point are not known. This chain's CDR3 is CASSPQGVGQYV. CDR3 nucleotide sequence: TGTGCCAGCAGTCCCCAGGGCGTAGGGCAGTACGTC.